This T cell receptor (beta chain) is drawn from a study of cytomegalovirus exposure and HLA in healthy donors. The data were produced by immunoSEQ multiplex PCR, yet TCRdb's version contains in-frame clones alone and is incomplete. The data show 60,000 to 70,000 clones, 80% to 95% seen once. The germline CDR1 and CDR2 sequences are PRHDT and FYEKMQ (reference sequence). Trimming stripped 5 bases from V and 3 bases from J, with 10 bases between. This CDR3 comprises 14 residues. The specimen was PBMCs. The TCR comes from a man between 18 and 29 years old in good health and CMV-seropositive. The V and J genes are TRBV13 and TRBJ2-2; TRBD1 is a possible D gene (5 bases). The CDR3 here is CASSARGYTGELFF. DNA for the CDR3: TGTGCCAGCAGCGCTAGGGGATACACCGGGGAGCTGTTTTTT.